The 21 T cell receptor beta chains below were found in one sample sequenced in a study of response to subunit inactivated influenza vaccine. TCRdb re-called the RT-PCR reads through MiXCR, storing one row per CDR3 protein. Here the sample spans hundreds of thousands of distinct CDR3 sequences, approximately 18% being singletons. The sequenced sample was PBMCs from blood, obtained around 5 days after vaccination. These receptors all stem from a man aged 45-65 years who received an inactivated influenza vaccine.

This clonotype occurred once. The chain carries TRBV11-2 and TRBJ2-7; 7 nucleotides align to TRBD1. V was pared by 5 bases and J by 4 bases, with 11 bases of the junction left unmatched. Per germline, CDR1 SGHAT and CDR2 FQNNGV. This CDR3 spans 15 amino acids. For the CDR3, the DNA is TGTGCCAGCAGCCCCAGACAGGGAGTGGTGTACGAGCAGTACTTC. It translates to CASSPRQGVVYEQYF.

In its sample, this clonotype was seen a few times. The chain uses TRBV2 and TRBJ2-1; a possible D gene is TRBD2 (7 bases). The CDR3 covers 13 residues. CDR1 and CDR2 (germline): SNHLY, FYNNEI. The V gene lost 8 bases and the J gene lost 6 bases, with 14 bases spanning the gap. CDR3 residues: CASLGGALNEQFF. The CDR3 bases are TGTGCCAGCTTGGGGGGGGCGCTCAATGAGCAGTTCTTC.

The CDR3 nucleotides read TGTGCCAGCAGTTTCGGGGAACGGACCGGGGAGCTGTTTTTT. Amino acids: CASSFGERTGELFF. This chain uses TRBV12-3 or TRBV12-4 with TRBJ2-2; a weak D match, TRBD2 (5 bases). With 3 bases removed from V and 5 bases from J, the gap between germline ends came to 10 bases. The CDR3 totals 14 residues.

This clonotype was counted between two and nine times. The CDR3 coding sequence is TGCAGTGCTAGAGCCTCGGCCCTTCGGGAGTGGGGCTACAATGAGCAGTTCTTC. Residues: CSARASALREWGYNEQFF. This rearrangement joins TRBV20-1 to TRBJ2-1; perhaps TRBD2 as D (6 bases). V shed 1 base and J shed 3 bases, with 22 bases lying between them. CDR1 and CDR2 from the germline V gene are DFQATT and SNEGSKA (reference sequence). CDR3 size: 18 residues.

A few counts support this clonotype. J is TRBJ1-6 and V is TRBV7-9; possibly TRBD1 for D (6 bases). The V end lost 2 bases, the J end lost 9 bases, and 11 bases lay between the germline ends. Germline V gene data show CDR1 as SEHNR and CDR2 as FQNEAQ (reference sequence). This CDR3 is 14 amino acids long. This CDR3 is CASSLSGGRSPLHF. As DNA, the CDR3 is TGTGCCAGCAGCTTATCGGGGGGGCGTTCACCCCTCCACTTT.

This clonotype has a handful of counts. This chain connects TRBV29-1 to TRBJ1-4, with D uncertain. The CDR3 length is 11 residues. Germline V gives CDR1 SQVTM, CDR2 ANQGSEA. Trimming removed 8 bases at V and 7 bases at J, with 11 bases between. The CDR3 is CSSRVGEKLFF. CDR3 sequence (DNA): TGCAGCTCCCGGGTGGGTGAAAAACTGTTTTTT.

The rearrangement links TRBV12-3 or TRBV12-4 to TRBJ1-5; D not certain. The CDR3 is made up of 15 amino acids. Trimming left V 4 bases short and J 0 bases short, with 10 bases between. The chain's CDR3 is CASSSLGYSNQPQHF. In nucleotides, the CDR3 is TGTGCCAGCAGTTCCCTAGGATATAGCAATCAGCCCCAGCATTTT.

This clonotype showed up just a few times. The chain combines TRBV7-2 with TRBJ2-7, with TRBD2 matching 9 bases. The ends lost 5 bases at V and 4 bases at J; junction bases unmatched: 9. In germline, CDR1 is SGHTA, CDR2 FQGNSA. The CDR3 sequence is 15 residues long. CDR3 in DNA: TGTGCCAGCAGCCCCTCCGGGACTAGCATGTACGAGCAGTACTTC. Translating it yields CASSPSGTSMYEQYF.

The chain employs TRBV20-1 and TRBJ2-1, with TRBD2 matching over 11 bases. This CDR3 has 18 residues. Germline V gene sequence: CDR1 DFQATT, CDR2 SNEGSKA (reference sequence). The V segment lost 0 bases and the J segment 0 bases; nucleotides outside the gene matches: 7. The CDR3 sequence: CSARDWGTSGSSYNEQFF. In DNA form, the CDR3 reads TGCAGTGCTAGAGATTGGGGGACTAGCGGAAGCTCCTACAATGAGCAGTTCTTC.

This CDR3 reads CASSPASSSNSYEQYF. CDR3 sequence (DNA): TGCGCCAGCAGCCCCGCGTCTTCCTCAAACTCCTACGAGCAGTACTTC. V is TRBV5-1 and J is TRBJ2-7; D unresolved. CDR1 and CDR2 (germline): SGHRS, YFSETQ. The V and J ends lost 4 bases and 0 bases respectively, with 17 bases between them. The CDR3 runs 16 residues.

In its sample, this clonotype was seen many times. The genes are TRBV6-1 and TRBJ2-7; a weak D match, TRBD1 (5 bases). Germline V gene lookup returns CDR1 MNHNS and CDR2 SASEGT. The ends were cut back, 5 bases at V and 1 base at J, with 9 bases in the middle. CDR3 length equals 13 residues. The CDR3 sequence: CASSKGKSYEQYF. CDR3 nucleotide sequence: TGTGCCAGCAGTAAGGGGAAATCCTACGAGCAGTACTTC.

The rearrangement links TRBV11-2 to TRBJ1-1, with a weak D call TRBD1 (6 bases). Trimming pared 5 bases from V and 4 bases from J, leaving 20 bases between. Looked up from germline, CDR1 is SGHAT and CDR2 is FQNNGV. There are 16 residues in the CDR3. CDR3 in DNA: TGTGCCAGCAGCCGGGGGGCAGTCTTAACGATCACTGAAGCTTTCTTT. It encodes CASSRGAVLTITEAFF.

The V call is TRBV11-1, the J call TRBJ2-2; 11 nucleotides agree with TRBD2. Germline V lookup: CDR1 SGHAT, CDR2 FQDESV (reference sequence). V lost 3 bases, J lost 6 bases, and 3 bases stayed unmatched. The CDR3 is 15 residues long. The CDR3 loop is CASSFTSGRPGELFF. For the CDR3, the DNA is TGTGCCAGCAGCTTTACTAGCGGGAGACCCGGGGAGCTGTTTTTT.

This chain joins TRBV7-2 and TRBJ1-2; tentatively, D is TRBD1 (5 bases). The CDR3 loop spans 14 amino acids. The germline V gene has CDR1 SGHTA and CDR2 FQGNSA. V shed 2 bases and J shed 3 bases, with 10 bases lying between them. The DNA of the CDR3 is TGTGCCAGCAGCTTATGGTCCAGGGACTATGGCTACACCTTC. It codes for CASSLWSRDYGYTF.

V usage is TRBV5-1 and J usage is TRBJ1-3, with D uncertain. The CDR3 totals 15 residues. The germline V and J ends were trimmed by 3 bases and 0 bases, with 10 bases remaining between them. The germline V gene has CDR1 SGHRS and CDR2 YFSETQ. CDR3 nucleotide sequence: TGCGCCAGCAGCTCTGGGTCAGGCTCTGGAAACACCATATATTTT. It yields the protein CASSSGSGSGNTIYF.

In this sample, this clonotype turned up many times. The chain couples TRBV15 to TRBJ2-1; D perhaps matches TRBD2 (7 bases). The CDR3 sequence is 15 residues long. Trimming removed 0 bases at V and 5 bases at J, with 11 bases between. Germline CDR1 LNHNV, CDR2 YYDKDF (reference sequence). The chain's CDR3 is CATSRDRGGNNEQFF. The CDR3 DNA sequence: TGTGCCACCAGCAGAGATAGGGGGGGGAACAATGAGCAGTTCTTC.

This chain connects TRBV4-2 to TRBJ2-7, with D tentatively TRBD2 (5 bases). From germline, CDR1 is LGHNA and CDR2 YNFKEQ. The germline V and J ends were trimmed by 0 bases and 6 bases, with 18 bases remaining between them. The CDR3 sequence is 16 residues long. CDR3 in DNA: TGTGCCAGCAGCCAAGATCTTGCGGGTCCACTACTCGAGCAGTACTTC. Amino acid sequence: CASSQDLAGPLLEQYF.

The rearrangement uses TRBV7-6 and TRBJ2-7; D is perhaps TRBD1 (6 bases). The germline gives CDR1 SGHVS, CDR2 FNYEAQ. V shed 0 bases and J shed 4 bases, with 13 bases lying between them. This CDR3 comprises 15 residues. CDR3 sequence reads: CASSLAPGAAYEQYF. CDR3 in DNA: TGTGCCAGCAGCTTAGCCCCAGGGGCGGCTTACGAGCAGTACTTC.

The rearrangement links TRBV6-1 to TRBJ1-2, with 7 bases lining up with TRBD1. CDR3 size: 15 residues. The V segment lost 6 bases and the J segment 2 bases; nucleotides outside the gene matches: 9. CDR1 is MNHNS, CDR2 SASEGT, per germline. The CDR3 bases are TGTGCCAGCAGCCGCACAGGGGTAGAAAACTATGGCTACACCTTC. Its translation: CASSRTGVENYGYTF.

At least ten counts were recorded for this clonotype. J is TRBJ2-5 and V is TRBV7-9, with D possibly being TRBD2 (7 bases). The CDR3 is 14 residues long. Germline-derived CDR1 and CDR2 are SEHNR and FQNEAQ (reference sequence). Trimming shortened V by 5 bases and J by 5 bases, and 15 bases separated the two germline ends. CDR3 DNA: TGTGCCAGCAGCCCGGTTGGCGGGGGCGAGACCCAGTACTTC. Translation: CASSPVGGGETQYF.

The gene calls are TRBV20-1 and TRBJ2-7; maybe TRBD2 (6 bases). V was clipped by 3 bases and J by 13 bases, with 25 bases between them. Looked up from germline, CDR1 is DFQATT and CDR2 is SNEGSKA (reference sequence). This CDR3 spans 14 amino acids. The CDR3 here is CSASHPAQAGPPYF. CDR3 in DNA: TGCAGTGCTAGTCATCCCGCGCAGGCGGGGCCTCCCTACTTC.